The clone carrying this TCR beta chain was found a few times. Its antigen remains unknown. This record belongs to a study of T cells in Graves' hyperthyroidism and ophthalmopathy. V was trimmed by 4 bases and J by 7 bases, leaving 13 bases between them. CDR3 size: 13 residues. Germline V lookup: CDR1 DFQATT, CDR2 SNEGSKA (reference sequence). Points from the study as a whole: It was a median 6.5 months before onset that the model predicted ophthalmopathy.

RNA transcripts yielded amplified TCR beta CDR3 regions. First-round RT-PCR of the TCR CDR3 relied on the HTBI primer set. Each CDR3 protein gets one entry after TCRdb re-called the multiplex PCR reads with MiXCR. Of 350,000 or so distinct CDR3 sequences in the sample, 15% to 20% were seen once. The PBMCs were sourced from fresh peripheral blood (around 9.3 ml). The V and J genes are TRBV20-1 and TRBJ2-2; a weak D match, TRBD1 (5 bases). Sequences were obtained from blood. This sequence originates from a woman between 45 and 65 years old with Graves' hyperthyroidism. This CDR3 reads CSAKTGRGGELFF. CDR3 sequence (DNA): TGCAGTGCTAAAACAGGCCGAGGCGGGGAGCTGTTTTTT.